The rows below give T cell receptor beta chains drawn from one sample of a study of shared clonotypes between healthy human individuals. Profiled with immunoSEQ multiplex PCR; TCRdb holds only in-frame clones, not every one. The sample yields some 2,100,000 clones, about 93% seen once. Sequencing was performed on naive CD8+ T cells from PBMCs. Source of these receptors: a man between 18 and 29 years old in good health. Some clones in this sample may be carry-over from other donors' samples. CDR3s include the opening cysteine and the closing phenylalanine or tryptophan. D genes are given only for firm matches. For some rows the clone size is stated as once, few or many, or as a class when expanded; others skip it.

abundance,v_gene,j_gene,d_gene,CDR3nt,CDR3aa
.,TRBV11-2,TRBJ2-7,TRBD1,TGTGCCAGCAGCCCCCGGGACAGGGCCTACGAGCAGTACTTC,CASSPRDRAYEQYF
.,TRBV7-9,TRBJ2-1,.,TGTGCCACCCCCGGTGGGATCCCCTACAATGAGCAGTTCTTC,CATPGGIPYNEQFF
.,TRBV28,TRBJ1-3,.,TGTGCCAGCAGATTGGCCGGGACGGTGGGGGACACCATATATTTT,CASRLAGTVGDTIYF
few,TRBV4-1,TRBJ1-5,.,TGCGCCAGCAGCCAAGATCGGTCGGGGCCGGGGTCCCAGCATTTT,CASSQDRSGPGSQHF
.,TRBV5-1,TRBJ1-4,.,TGCGCCAGCAGCTGGTTCGGGGGAAGGGAAAAACTGTTTTTT,CASSWFGGREKLFF
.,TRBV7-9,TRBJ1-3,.,TGTGCCAGCAGCACCCTTTCGGCAGCGCCCGGGGAGACCATATATTTT,CASSTLSAAPGETIYF
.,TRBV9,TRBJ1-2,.,TGTGCCAGCAGCGCACAGGATGTGGATACCTATGGCTACACCTTC,CASSAQDVDTYGYTF
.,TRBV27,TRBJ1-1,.,TGTGCCAGCAGTTTATATGGAAGAAAAAGCAACCCGGGGACTGAAGCTTTCTTT,CASSLYGRKSNPGTEAFF
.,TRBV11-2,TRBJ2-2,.,TGTGTGTTAGCGGAACACCCGAACACCGGGGAGCTGTTTTTT,CVLAEHPNTGELFF
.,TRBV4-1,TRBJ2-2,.,TGCGCCAGCAGTCCTGGCCCCGGTTGGTCCGGGGAGCTGTTTTTT,CASSPGPGWSGELFF
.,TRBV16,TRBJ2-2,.,TGTGCCAGCAGCCCCCGAGGCGACTCGAGGGGGAACACCGGGGAGCTGTTTTTT,CASSPRGDSRGNTGELFF
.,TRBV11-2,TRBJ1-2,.,TGTGCCAGCAGCTCCGACAGGTCCTACTATGGCTACACCTTC,CASSSDRSYYGYTF
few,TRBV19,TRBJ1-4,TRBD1,TGTGCCAGTAGGAAACGGGACAGGATTAATGAAAAACTGTTTTTT,CASRKRDRINEKLFF
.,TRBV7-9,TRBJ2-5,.,TGTGCCAGTGAAGGTCTTACGACTTACTTC,CASEGLTTYF
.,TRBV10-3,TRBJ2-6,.,TGTGCCAGTACAGGGACCTCTGGGGCCAACGTCCTGACTTTC,CASTGTSGANVLTF
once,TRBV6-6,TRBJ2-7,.,TGTGCCAGCAGTTACCGGGACCCCGGGGTGGGCGAGCAGTACTTC,CASSYRDPGVGEQYF
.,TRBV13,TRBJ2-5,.,TGTGCCAGCAGCTTAGGCCGGATTTCCAGGCAGCAAGAGACCCAGTACTTC,CASSLGRISRQQETQYF
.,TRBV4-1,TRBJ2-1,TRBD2,TGCGCCAGCAGCCAACGACTAGCAGTTAACTACAATGAGCAGTTCTTC,CASSQRLAVNYNEQFF
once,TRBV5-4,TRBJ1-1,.,TGTGCCAGCAGCTCCAGGGGAATGAACACTGAAGCTTTCTTT,CASSSRGMNTEAFF
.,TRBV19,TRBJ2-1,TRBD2,TGTGCCAGTAGTCCCCGACTAGCTTTTTGGGAGCAGTTCTTC,CASSPRLAFWEQFF
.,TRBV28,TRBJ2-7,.,TGTGCCAGCAGTTGGCGGGGGCTCCACGAGCAGTACTTC,CASSWRGLHEQYF
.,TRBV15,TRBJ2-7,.,TGTGCCACCAGCAGAGATAAGGCTAGAACCTACGAGCAGTACTTC,CATSRDKARTYEQYF